The 7 T cell receptor beta chains listed next were all sequenced from one sample in a study of CD8 T cells in Susac syndrome. After extraction with the RNeasy kit, 0.5 to 1 ug of the RNA was reverse transcribed using random hexamers. TCRdb re-derived calls from the immunoSEQ multiplex PCR reads in MiXCR, one entry per CDR3 protein. The sample consists of approximately 280,000 distinct CDR3 sequences, roughly 81% of them appearing once. The sample taken for sequencing was CD8+ T cells from PBMCs. The receptor source for this set is a human donor with multiple sclerosis.

V is TRBV11-2 and J is TRBJ1-5, with a possible D match to TRBD1 (5 bases). The germline gives CDR1 SGHAT, CDR2 FQNNGV. This CDR3 is 13 amino acids long. V lost 5 bases, J lost 4 bases, and 9 bases lay in between. The CDR3 DNA is TGTGCCAGCAGCCTGGGGGAAAATCAGCCCCAGCATTTT. Amino acid sequence: CASSLGENQPQHF.

The genes are TRBV9 and TRBJ2-2; no definite D call. Trimming pared 7 bases from V and 4 bases from J, leaving 11 bases between. Germline CDR1 SGDLS, CDR2 YYNGEE. The CDR3 loop spans 13 amino acids. Here the CDR3 DNA reads TGTGCCAGCGGACGTTCGGGCACCGGGGAGCTGTTTTTT. Translated: CASGRSGTGELFF. Combining the CDR3 with reference TRBV9 and TRBJ2-2 gives the whole variable domain DSGVTQTPKHLITATGQRVTLRCSPRSGDLSVYWYQQSLDQGLQFLIQYYNGEERAKGNILERFSAQQFPDLHSELNLSSLELGDSALYFCASGRSGTGELFFGEGSRLTVL.

The chain joins TRBV28 to TRBJ2-1, with D possibly TRBD2 on 5 matching bases. Trimming left V 2 bases short and J 5 bases short, with 10 bases between. The CDR3 length is 14 residues. Germline V gene sequence: CDR1 MDHEN, CDR2 SYDVKM. The CDR3 reads CASSLGLAHNEQFF. In nucleotides, the CDR3 is TGTGCCAGCAGTTTAGGGCTAGCACACAATGAGCAGTTCTTC.

The chain uses TRBV6-1 and TRBJ2-3, with D perhaps matching TRBD1 (6 bases). Germline values: CDR1 MNHNS, CDR2 SASEGT. V lost 2 bases to trimming and J lost 2 bases, with 14 bases between them. This CDR3 is built from 16 residues. Written as DNA, the CDR3 is TGTGCCAGCAGTGAAAGGTTTGACAGGTACACAGATACGCAGTATTTT. Translation: CASSERFDRYTDTQYF.

The V and J genes are TRBV5-1 and TRBJ2-3, with D unresolved. CDR1 is SGHRS, CDR2 YFSETQ, per germline. V dropped 0 bases and J dropped 2 bases, with 10 bases sitting between them. The CDR3 is made up of 15 amino acids. The CDR3 loop is CASSLEAAYTDTQYF. The CDR3 DNA follows: TGCGCCAGCAGCTTGGAGGCAGCCTACACAGATACGCAGTATTTT. The variable domain in full, with the rest retrieved from reference TRBV5-1 and TRBJ2-3, is KAGVTQTPRYLIKTRGQQVTLSCSPISGHRSVSWYQQTPGQGLQFLFEYFSETQRNKGNFPGRFSGRQFSNSRSEMNVSTLELGDSALYLCASSLEAAYTDTQYFGPGTRLTVL.

The gene calls are TRBV6-5 and TRBJ1-2, with TRBD1 matching over 8 bases. Germline V lookup: CDR1 MNHEY, CDR2 SVGAGI. The CDR3 is made up of 14 amino acids. The J segment lost 3 bases and the V segment lost 0 bases, leaving 0 bases of the junction unmatched. CDR3: CASSYSTGDYGYTF. The CDR3 region has the DNA TGTGCCAGCAGTTACTCGACAGGGGACTATGGCTACACCTTC.

The chain employs TRBV5-1 and TRBJ2-4, with 7 bases lining up with TRBD2. CDR3 size: 19 residues. V dropped 4 bases and J dropped 1; count of bases not matched to a gene: 17. Germline V gives CDR1 SGHRS, CDR2 YFSETQ. The CDR3 protein is CASSTGTMTGEGAKNIQYF. The CDR3 DNA is TGCGCCAGCAGCACCGGGACTATGACGGGAGAAGGGGCCAAAAACATTCAGTACTTC.